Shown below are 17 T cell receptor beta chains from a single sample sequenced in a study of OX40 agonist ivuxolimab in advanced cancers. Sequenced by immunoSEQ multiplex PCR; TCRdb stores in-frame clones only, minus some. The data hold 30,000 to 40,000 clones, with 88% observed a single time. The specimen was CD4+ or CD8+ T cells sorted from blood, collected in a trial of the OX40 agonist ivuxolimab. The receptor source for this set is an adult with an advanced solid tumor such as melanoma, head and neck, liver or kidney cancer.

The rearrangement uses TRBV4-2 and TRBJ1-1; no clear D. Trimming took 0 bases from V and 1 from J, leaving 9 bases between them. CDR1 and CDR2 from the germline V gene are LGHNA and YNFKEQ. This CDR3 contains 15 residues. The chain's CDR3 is CASSQEWVGNTEAFF. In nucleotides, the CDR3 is TGTGCCAGCAGCCAAGAGTGGGTGGGGAACACTGAAGCTTTCTTT.

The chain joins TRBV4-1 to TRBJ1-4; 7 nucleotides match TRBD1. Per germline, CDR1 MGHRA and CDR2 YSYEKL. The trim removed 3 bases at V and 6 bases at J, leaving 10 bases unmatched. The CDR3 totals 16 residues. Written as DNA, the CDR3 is TGCGCCAGCAGCCAGACCTCGACAGGGATCGATGAAAAACTGTTTTTT. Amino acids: CASSQTSTGIDEKLFF.

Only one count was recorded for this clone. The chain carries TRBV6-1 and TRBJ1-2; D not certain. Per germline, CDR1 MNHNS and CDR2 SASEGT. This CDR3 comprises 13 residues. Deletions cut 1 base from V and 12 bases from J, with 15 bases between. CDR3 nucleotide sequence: TGTGCCAGCAGTGAAGGGGTTATCTGGAGCGACACCTTC. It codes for CASSEGVIWSDTF.

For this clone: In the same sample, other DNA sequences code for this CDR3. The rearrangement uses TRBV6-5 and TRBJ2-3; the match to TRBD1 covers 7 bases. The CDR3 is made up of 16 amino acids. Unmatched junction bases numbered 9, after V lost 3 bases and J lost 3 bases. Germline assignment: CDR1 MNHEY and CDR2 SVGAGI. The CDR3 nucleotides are TGTGCCAGCAGTTATCGGACAGGAGCTGGAACAGATACGCAGTATTTT. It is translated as CASSYRTGAGTDTQYF.

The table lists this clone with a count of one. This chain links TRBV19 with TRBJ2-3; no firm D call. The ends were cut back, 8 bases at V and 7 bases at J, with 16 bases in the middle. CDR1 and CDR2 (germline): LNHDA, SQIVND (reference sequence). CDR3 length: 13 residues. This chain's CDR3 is CASSLGPRNTQYF. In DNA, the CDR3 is TGTGCCAGTTCCCTGGGCCCTCGGAATACGCAGTATTTT.

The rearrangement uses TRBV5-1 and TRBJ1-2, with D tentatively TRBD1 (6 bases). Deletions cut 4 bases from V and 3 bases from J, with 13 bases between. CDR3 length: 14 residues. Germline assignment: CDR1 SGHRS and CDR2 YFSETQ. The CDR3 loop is CASSLGQTYYGYTF. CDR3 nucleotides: TGCGCCAGCAGCCTAGGACAGACCTACTATGGCTACACCTTC.

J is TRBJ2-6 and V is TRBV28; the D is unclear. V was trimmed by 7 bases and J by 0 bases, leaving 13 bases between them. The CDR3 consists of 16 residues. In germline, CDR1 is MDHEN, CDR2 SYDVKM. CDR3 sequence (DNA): TGTGCCAGCACCCTTGGCCCCGCCTCTGGGGCCAACGTCCTGACTTTC. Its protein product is CASTLGPASGANVLTF. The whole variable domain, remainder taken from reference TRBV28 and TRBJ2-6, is DVKVTQSSRYLVKRTGEKVFLECVQDMDHENMFWYRQDPGLGLRLIYFSYDVKMKEKGDIPEGYSVSREKKERFSLILESASTNQTSMYLCASTLGPASGANVLTFGAGSRLTVL.

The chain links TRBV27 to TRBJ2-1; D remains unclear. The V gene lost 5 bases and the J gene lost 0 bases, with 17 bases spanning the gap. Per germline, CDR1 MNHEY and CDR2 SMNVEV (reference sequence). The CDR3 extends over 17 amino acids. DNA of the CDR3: TGTGCCAGCAGTACCCTCGACGGGCTGGGCTCCTACAATGAGCAGTTCTTC. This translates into CASSTLDGLGSYNEQFF.

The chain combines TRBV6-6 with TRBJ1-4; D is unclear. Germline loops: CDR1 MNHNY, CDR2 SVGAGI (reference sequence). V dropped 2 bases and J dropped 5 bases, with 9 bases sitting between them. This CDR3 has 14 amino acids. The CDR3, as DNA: TGTGCCAGCAGTTACGACCCGGGGAATGAAAAACTGTTTTTT. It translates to CASSYDPGNEKLFF.

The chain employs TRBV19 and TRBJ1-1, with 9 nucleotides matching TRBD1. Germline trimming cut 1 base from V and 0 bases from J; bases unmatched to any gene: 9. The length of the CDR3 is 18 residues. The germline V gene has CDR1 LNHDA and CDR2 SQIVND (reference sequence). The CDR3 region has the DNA TGTGCCAGTAGTATAGGAGAACAGGGGGCGAGAATGAACACTGAAGCTTTCTTT. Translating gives CASSIGEQGARMNTEAFF.

DNA of the CDR3: TGTGCCAGCAGTGAAGCGCCGGTCGACAGGGGGCGGACCGGGGAGCTGTTTTTT. Its translation is CASSEAPVDRGRTGELFF. This sequence joins TRBV2 and TRBJ2-2; the match to TRBD1 covers 10 bases. With V trimmed by 0 bases and J by 5 bases, 9 bases remained unmatched. Germline lookup yields CDR1 SNHLY and CDR2 FYNNEI. The CDR3 is 18 residues long.

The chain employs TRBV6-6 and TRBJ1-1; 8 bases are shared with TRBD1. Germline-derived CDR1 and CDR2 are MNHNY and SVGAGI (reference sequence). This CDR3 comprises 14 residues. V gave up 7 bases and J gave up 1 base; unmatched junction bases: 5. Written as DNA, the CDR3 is TGTGCCAGCACCCCGACAGGGGCGAACACTGAAGCTTTCTTT. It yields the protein CASTPTGANTEAFF.

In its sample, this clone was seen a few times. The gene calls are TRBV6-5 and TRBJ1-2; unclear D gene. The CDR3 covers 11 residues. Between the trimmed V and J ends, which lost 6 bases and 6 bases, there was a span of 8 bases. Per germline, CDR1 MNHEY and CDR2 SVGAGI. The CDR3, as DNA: TGTGCCAGCAGGGTAGTGCATGGCTACACCTTC. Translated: CASRVVHGYTF.

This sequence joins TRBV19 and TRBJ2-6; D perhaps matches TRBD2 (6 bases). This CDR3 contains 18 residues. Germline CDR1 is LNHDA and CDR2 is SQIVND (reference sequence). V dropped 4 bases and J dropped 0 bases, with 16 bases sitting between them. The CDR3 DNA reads TGTGCCAGTAGTAAGACGGGGACTTTGACCTCTGGGGCCAACGTCCTGACTTTC. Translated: CASSKTGTLTSGANVLTF.

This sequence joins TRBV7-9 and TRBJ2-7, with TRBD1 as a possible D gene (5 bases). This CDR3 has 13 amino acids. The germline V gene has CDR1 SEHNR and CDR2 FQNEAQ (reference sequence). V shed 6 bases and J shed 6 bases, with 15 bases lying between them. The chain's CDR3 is CASRGTLGREQYF. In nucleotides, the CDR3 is TGTGCCAGCAGGGGAACCTTGGGGCGCGAGCAGTACTTC. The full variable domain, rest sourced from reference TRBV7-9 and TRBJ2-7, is DTGVSQNPRHKITKRGQNVTFRCDPISEHNRLYWYRQTLGQGPEFLTYFQNEAQLEKSRLLSDRFSAERPKGSFSTLEIQRTEQGDSAMYLCASRGTLGREQYFGPGTRLTVT.

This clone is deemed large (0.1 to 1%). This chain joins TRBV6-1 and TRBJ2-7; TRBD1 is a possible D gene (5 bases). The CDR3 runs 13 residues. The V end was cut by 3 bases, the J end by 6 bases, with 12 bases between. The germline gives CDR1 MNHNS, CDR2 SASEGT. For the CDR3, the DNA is TGTGCCAGCAGTGAGGTAGGGGTGAGCGAGCAGTACTTC. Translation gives CASSEVGVSEQYF.

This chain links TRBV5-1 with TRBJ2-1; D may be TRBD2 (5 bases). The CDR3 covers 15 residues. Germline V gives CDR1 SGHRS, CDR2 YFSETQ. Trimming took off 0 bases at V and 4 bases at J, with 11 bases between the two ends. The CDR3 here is CASSLGRRDYNEQFF. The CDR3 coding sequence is TGCGCCAGCAGCTTGGGACGCCGGGATTACAATGAGCAGTTCTTC.